The 5 T cell receptor beta chains below all came from one sample that was sequenced in a study of blood T cell repertoires in COVID-19. Clones were read by immunoSEQ multiplex PCR, and TCRdb kept only the in-frame ones, dropping some. This table has 200,000 to 250,000 clones, roughly 90% appearing once. Sequences were obtained from peripheral blood. The source is a woman aged 40 to 50 with acute or convalescent COVID-19.

The V call is TRBV28, the J call TRBJ1-5; perhaps TRBD1 as D (6 bases). V was clipped by 10 bases and J by 7 bases, with 23 bases between them. Germline CDR1 MDHEN, CDR2 SYDVKM. The CDR3 has 15 residues. DNA of the CDR3: TGTGCCACCAATCCGCTGAGGGGGAAGAGGCAGCCCCAGCATTTT. This sequence encodes CATNPLRGKRQPQHF.

The rearrangement joins TRBV24-1 to TRBJ2-2; D may be TRBD2 (6 bases). With 3 bases removed from V and 0 bases from J, the gap between germline ends came to 13 bases. This CDR3 has 17 amino acids. CDR1 and CDR2 (germline): KGHDR, SFDVKD. CDR3 protein: CATSDLGTYPNTGELFF. DNA for the CDR3: TGTGCCACCAGTGATCTAGGGACTTATCCGAACACCGGGGAGCTGTTTTTT.

The chain recombines TRBV5-6 with TRBJ1-2; tentative D call: TRBD1 (6 bases). The ends were cut back, 0 bases at V and 4 bases at J, with 10 bases in the middle. This CDR3 contains 14 residues. From germline, CDR1 is SGHDT and CDR2 YYEEEE. The CDR3 sequence is CASSLGQEVYGYTF. CDR3 DNA: TGTGCCAGCAGCTTGGGACAGGAAGTCTATGGCTACACCTTC.

This chain joins TRBV19 and TRBJ2-1, with a tentative D call TRBD2 (5 bases). The CDR3 totals 15 residues. Trimming took 6 bases from V and 1 from J, leaving 13 bases between them. Germline V gene lookup returns CDR1 LNHDA and CDR2 SQIVND (reference sequence). The CDR3 is CASRALGGSYNEQFF. In DNA, the CDR3 is TGTGCCAGTAGAGCGCTAGGAGGTTCCTACAATGAGCAGTTCTTC.

The gene calls are TRBV11-2 and TRBJ2-3; D possibly corresponds to TRBD1 (5 bases). V was trimmed by 2 bases and J by 3 bases, leaving 6 bases between them. In germline, CDR1 is SGHAT, CDR2 FQNNGV. The CDR3 runs to 13 residues. The CDR3 DNA reads as TGTGCCAGCAGCTTACAGGGTACAGATACGCAGTATTTT. The encoded protein is CASSLQGTDTQYF.